The 32 T cell receptor beta chains reported below all come from one sample, sequenced in a study of T-cell memory formation after mild COVID-19 (dated by TCRdb to the early 2020s). Library method: 5' RACE. The data were produced on an Illumina NovaSeq 6000. TCRdb reprocessing: public reads trimmed at Q25 with fastp, clones called with MiXCR, in-frame beta chains kept. For every CDR3 protein sequence, its rows merge into one entry that carries the most common genes and DNA. Present in this sample are 400,000 or so distinct CDR3 sequences, 21% of which were seen just once. Jointly, the top ten make up 12% of the sample. Sequences were obtained from PBMCs or a T cell subset sorted from them (not recorded which). These receptors all come from an adult woman who had mild COVID-19 (a few samples of this study predate the infection). The sample titles of this study are shuffled in the database, so cell type and time point are left out; the donor was told from shared clones.

This clonotype was recorded a few times. The chain joins TRBV5-1 to TRBJ1-2, with D possibly TRBD1 on 5 matching bases. CDR3 size: 14 residues. The V end lost 0 bases, the J end lost 7 bases, and 13 bases lay between the germline ends. CDR1 and CDR2 from the germline V gene are SGHRS and YFSETQ. CDR3 nucleotide sequence: TGCGCCAGCAGCTTGGAGGCCAGGGACCCTGGCTACACCTTC. Amino acid sequence: CASSLEARDPGYTF.

The CDR3 here is CASSLGGSNNSPLHF. The CDR3 DNA reads TGTGCCAGCAGCTTGGGCGGGTCCAATAATTCACCCCTCCACTTT. The chain employs TRBV5-6 and TRBJ1-6, with D unresolved. The germline V gene has CDR1 SGHDT and CDR2 YYEEEE. The CDR3 has 15 residues. V lost 0 bases and J lost 5, with 9 bases in between. The whole variable domain, filled in from reference TRBV5-6 and TRBJ1-6, reads DAGVTQSPTHLIKTRGQQVTLRCSPKSGHDTVSWYQQALGQGPQFIFQYYEEEERQRGNFPDRFSGHQFPNYSSELNVNALLLGDSALYLCASSLGGSNNSPLHFGNGTRLTVT.

The chain uses TRBV15 and TRBJ2-1; 13 bases fit TRBD2. V shed 1 base and J 6 bases; nucleotides not matched to a gene: 6. Germline CDR1 and CDR2: LNHNV and YYDKDF (reference sequence). CDR3 length: 17 residues. The CDR3 is CATSRGLAGGLSNEQFF. The CDR3 DNA sequence: TGTGCCACCAGCAGAGGACTAGCGGGGGGCCTATCCAATGAGCAGTTCTTC.

This clonotype has just one count. The V and J genes are TRBV5-1 and TRBJ2-3; a weak D match, TRBD2 (6 bases). The V and J ends lost 7 bases and 2 bases respectively, with 17 bases between them. The CDR3 is 15 amino acids. Per the germline V gene, CDR1 is SGHRS and CDR2 is YFSETQ. The CDR3 DNA follows: TGCGCCAGCGCTCCACTCGGAGGGGACACAGATACGCAGTATTTT. Amino acid sequence: CASAPLGGDTDTQYF. The entire variable domain, with the rest obtained from reference TRBV5-1 and TRBJ2-3, is as follows: KAGVTQTPRYLIKTRGQQVTLSCSPISGHRSVSWYQQTPGQGLQFLFEYFSETQRNKGNFPGRFSGRQFSNSRSEMNVSTLELGDSALYLCASAPLGGDTDTQYFGPGTRLTVL.

This clonotype was detected many times. The chain is built from TRBV7-9 and TRBJ2-3; D not resolved. Germline V gives CDR1 SEHNR, CDR2 FQNEAQ (reference sequence). The V and J ends lost 1 base and 1 base respectively, with 6 bases between them. The CDR3 totals 14 residues. The CDR3 nucleotides read TGTGCCAGCAGCTTAGTGCTGGGCACAGATACGCAGTATTTT. Protein: CASSLVLGTDTQYF.

This clonotype was seen a handful of times. This rearrangement joins TRBV24-1 to TRBJ1-1; D gene unclear. The ends were cut back, 5 bases at V and 7 bases at J, with 7 bases in the middle. From germline, CDR1 is KGHDR and CDR2 SFDVKD. This CDR3 region has 11 residues. The CDR3 reads CATSGGGEAFF. CDR3 nucleotides: TGTGCCACCAGTGGGGGTGGTGAAGCTTTCTTT.

This chain joins TRBV6-2 or TRBV6-3 and TRBJ1-1; D unresolved. The germline V and J ends were trimmed by 4 bases and 3 bases, with 18 bases remaining between them. The CDR3 has 16 residues. Germline V gene sequence: CDR1 MNHEY, CDR2 SVGEGT. The CDR3 reads CASSSRQQRYDTEAFF. The CDR3 DNA sequence: TGTGCCAGCAGTTCCCGTCAGCAGCGGTACGACACTGAAGCTTTCTTT.

This clonotype showed up many times. The J gene is TRBJ2-3, the V gene TRBV24-1, with 10 bases identical to TRBD2. The CDR3 loop spans 16 amino acids. From germline, CDR1 is KGHDR and CDR2 SFDVKD. The junction had 2 bases not matched to a gene; V was cut back by 0 bases and J by 3 bases. CDR3 loop: CATSDLELAGTDTQYF. DNA for the CDR3: TGTGCCACCAGTGATTTGGAACTAGCGGGGACAGATACGCAGTATTTT.

This rearrangement joins TRBV7-3 to TRBJ2-3, with D possibly matching TRBD2 (7 bases). The CDR3 covers 16 residues. Germline CDR1 is SGHTA and CDR2 is FQGTGA. V dropped 5 bases and J dropped 1 base, with 16 bases sitting between them. The CDR3, as DNA: TGTGCCAGCAGCCCTAGGGGGGGAGGCGGCACAGATACGCAGTATTTT. Translated, it gives CASSPRGGGGTDTQYF.

This clonotype was counted between two and nine times. The J gene is TRBJ2-3, the V gene TRBV9; D unclear. The germline V gene encodes CDR1 SGDLS and CDR2 YYNGEE. The CDR3 extends over 12 amino acids. Trimming cost V 0 bases and J 5 bases, with 4 bases left between them. The CDR3 DNA reads TGTGCCAGCAGCGTAGATCTAGATACGCAGTATTTT. This gives the protein CASSVDLDTQYF.

J is TRBJ1-1 and V is TRBV6-5; the D gene is possibly TRBD1 (5 bases). The ends were cut back, 6 bases at V and 5 bases at J, with 16 bases in the middle. The CDR3 is made up of 14 amino acids. The germline V gene has CDR1 MNHEY and CDR2 SVGAGI. In nucleotides, the CDR3 is TGTGCCAGCAGACCGGGGGGGGGAGTGACTGAAGCTTTCTTT. Its protein is CASRPGGGVTEAFF.

The rearrangement joins TRBV7-2 to TRBJ2-7, with 10 bases identical to TRBD2. Trimming at V came to 1 base and at J to 2 bases, leaving 2 bases not matched to a gene. Germline V gene sequence: CDR1 SGHTA, CDR2 FQGNSA. There are 15 residues in the CDR3. The CDR3 sequence is CASSLDLAGAYEQYF. The CDR3 nucleotides are TGTGCCAGCAGCTTAGATCTAGCGGGAGCCTACGAGCAGTACTTC.

The chain links TRBV18 to TRBJ2-3, with TRBD2 matching 13 bases. J was trimmed by 0 bases and V by 11 bases; bases with no gene match: 8. CDR1 is KGHSH, CDR2 LQKENI, per germline. This CDR3 region has 16 residues. CDR3 coding DNA: TGTGCCGGAGGGACTAGCGGGACTCTAAGCACAGATACGCAGTATTTT. Amino acids: CAGGTSGTLSTDTQYF.

The chain is built from TRBV12-3 or TRBV12-4 and TRBJ2-3; D not certain. The CDR3 loop spans 15 amino acids. V was pared by 5 bases and J by 4 bases, with 16 bases between. The CDR3: CASSPSGHRADTQYF. In DNA form, the CDR3 reads TGTGCCAGCAGTCCTTCCGGGCACCGAGCAGATACGCAGTATTTT.

The J gene is TRBJ2-2, the V gene TRBV20-1; D unclear. This CDR3 has 12 amino acids. CDR1 DFQATT and CDR2 SNEGSKA come from the germline V gene (reference sequence). Trimming removed 3 bases at V and 4 bases at J, with 6 bases between. CDR3 bases: TGCAGTGCTAGGAGTTTCACCGGGGAGCTGTTTTTT. This translates into CSARSFTGELFF.

In this sample, this clonotype turned up a few times. The CDR3 DNA follows: TGTGCCAGCAGTTTAGGGACTAGCGGGTACCAAGAGACCCAGTACTTC. The encoded protein is CASSLGTSGYQETQYF. The rearrangement joins TRBV12-3 or TRBV12-4 to TRBJ2-5; 11 bases agree with TRBD2. V lost 1 base, J lost 0 bases, and 1 base stayed unmatched. CDR3 length equals 16 residues.

This clonotype was seen more than once but under ten times. V gene TRBV10-3 combines with J gene TRBJ2-5, with 7 bases lining up with TRBD2. J lost 2 bases, V lost 5 bases, and 5 bases had no gene match. The length of the CDR3 is 14 residues. The V gene's germline CDR1 is ENHRY and CDR2 SYGVKD. The CDR3 bases are TGTGCCATCAGTCAAGCGGGGCCTCAAGAGACCCAGTACTTC. It specifies CAISQAGPQETQYF.

This rearrangement joins TRBV20-1 to TRBJ2-2; 8 nucleotides match TRBD2. The CDR3 runs to 14 residues. The germline gives CDR1 DFQATT, CDR2 SNEGSKA (reference sequence). Losses at the gene ends were 3 bases for V and 1 base for J; bases not matched to a gene: 1. The CDR3 sequence is CSARTSVNTGELFF. CDR3 nucleotides: TGCAGTGCTAGGACTAGCGTGAACACCGGGGAGCTGTTTTTT.

The chain is built from TRBV24-1 and TRBJ2-1, with D possibly matching TRBD1 (6 bases). This CDR3 has 17 amino acids. The germline V gene has CDR1 KGHDR and CDR2 SFDVKD. V lost 0 bases and J lost 1, with 12 bases in between. The CDR3 region has the DNA TGTGCCACCAGTGATTTGCGCCAAGGGGGATCCTACAATGAGCAGTTCTTC. It translates to CATSDLRQGGSYNEQFF.

This clonotype came up a few times. The V and J genes are TRBV11-3 and TRBJ1-1; D gene uncertain. The length of the CDR3 is 16 residues. V dropped 5 bases and J dropped 0 bases, with 16 bases sitting between them. CDR1 is SGHNT and CDR2 is YENEEA in the germline V gene. CDR3 coding DNA: TGTGCCAGCAGCCTTGGACTAGACACTCTGAACACTGAAGCTTTCTTT. Its protein product is CASSLGLDTLNTEAFF.

This clonotype was found a few times. The J gene is TRBJ2-1, the V gene TRBV3-1; TRBD2 matches 14 bases. Germline trimming cut 4 bases from V and 1 base from J; bases unmatched to any gene: 9. In germline, CDR1 is LGHDT, CDR2 YNNKEL (reference sequence). The CDR3 runs to 19 residues. The CDR3 DNA reads TGTGCCAGCAGCCCTCGTTTCGGGACTAGCGGGGGTTCCTACAATGAGCAGTTCTTC. Protein sequence: CASSPRFGTSGGSYNEQFF.

The sample holds a few counts of this clonotype. The chain employs TRBV15 and TRBJ2-5, with unresolved D. V was pared by 0 bases and J by 2 bases, with 10 bases between. This CDR3 region has 15 residues. Germline CDR1 and CDR2: LNHNV and YYDKDF (reference sequence). The CDR3 region is CATSRDGTDQETQYF. The CDR3 nucleotides read TGTGCCACCAGCAGAGATGGAACAGATCAAGAGACCCAGTACTTC. The full variable domain, with the rest looked up from reference TRBV15 and TRBJ2-5, is DAMVIQNPRYQVTQFGKPVTLSCSQTLNHNVMYWYQQKSSQAPKLLFHYYDKDFNNEADTPDNFQSRRPNTSFCFLDIRSPGLGDTAMYLCATSRDGTDQETQYFGPGTRLLVL.

V gene TRBV12-3 or TRBV12-4 combines with J gene TRBJ1-5; 8 bases line up with TRBD1. The trim removed 5 bases at V and 4 bases at J, leaving 19 bases unmatched. The CDR3 runs to 19 residues. The CDR3 spells CASSLTGAYNSEWNQPQHF. The CDR3 DNA follows: TGTGCCAGCAGTCTGACAGGGGCCTATAACTCCGAATGGAATCAGCCCCAGCATTTT.

This clonotype was counted a few times. Given a much more abundant clone one base away, this may be a read error. The rearrangement links TRBV6-5 to TRBJ1-1, with a possible D match to TRBD1 (5 bases). The ends were cut back, 6 bases at V and 13 bases at J, with 18 bases in the middle. The CDR3 sequence is 12 residues long. Germline V gene lookup returns CDR1 MNHEY and CDR2 SVGAGI. CDR3 in amino acids: CASSLRGREVFF. The CDR3, as DNA: TGTGCCAGCAGCCTCCGGGGGAGGGAGGTTTTCTTT.

This clonotype was detected a few times. This sequence joins TRBV5-6 and TRBJ2-1; unclear D gene. Germline V lookup: CDR1 SGHDT, CDR2 YYEEEE. The CDR3 spans 14 residues. Trimming shortened V by 1 base and J by 6 bases, and 11 bases separated the two germline ends. Here the CDR3 DNA reads TGTGCCAGCAGCTTGAGTCCTAACCTCAATGAGCAGTTCTTC. Amino acid sequence: CASSLSPNLNEQFF.

Only a few counts were recorded for this clonotype. V usage is TRBV18 and J usage is TRBJ1-1; TRBD1 aligns across 11 bases. Germline CDR1 is KGHSH and CDR2 is LQKENI. This CDR3 has 16 residues. V shed 3 bases, J shed 2 bases, and the junction held 5 bases outside the gene matches. The CDR3 coding sequence is TGTGCCAGCTCACCGGGACAGGGGGTAAGAAACACTGAAGCTTTCTTT. Its translation is CASSPGQGVRNTEAFF.

The gene calls are TRBV7-6 and TRBJ2-3, with D perhaps matching TRBD1 or TRBD2 (5 bases each). Germline V gene sequence: CDR1 SGHVS, CDR2 FNYEAQ. The CDR3 sequence is 15 residues long. V shed 2 bases and J shed 0 bases, with 9 bases lying between them. CDR3 in DNA: TGTGCCAGCAGCTTAAATGGGGGTAGCACAGATACGCAGTATTTT. It translates to CASSLNGGSTDTQYF.

This chain joins TRBV5-1 and TRBJ2-7, with D possibly TRBD1 on 5 matching bases. The CDR3 extends over 16 amino acids. From germline, CDR1 is SGHRS and CDR2 YFSETQ. Deletions cut 0 bases from V and 0 bases from J, with 13 bases between. In DNA form, the CDR3 reads TGCGCCAGCAGCTTGGAAGCAGGGCGCGTCTCCTACGAGCAGTACTTC. Translating gives CASSLEAGRVSYEQYF.

This clonotype occurred a few times. The chain combines TRBV2 with TRBJ2-1, with 10 bases aligning to TRBD1. V lost 7 bases to trimming and J lost 9 bases; unmatched junction nucleotides: 6. The CDR3 runs 13 residues. CDR1 and CDR2 from the germline V gene are SNHLY and FYNNEI. CDR3 coding DNA: TGTGCCAGCAAAAGGGACAGGGGATTTGAGCAGTTCTTC. It codes for CASKRDRGFEQFF.

The chain uses TRBV12-3 or TRBV12-4 and TRBJ2-7, with D perhaps matching TRBD2 (6 bases). The V end lost 5 bases, the J end lost 3 bases, and 17 bases lay between the germline ends. This CDR3 has 15 amino acids. CDR3 sequence reads: CASSPTGGSFYEQYF. The CDR3 region has the DNA TGTGCCAGCAGTCCAACCGGAGGGTCCTTCTACGAGCAGTACTTC.

This clonotype came up a few times. The V gene is TRBV29-1, the J gene TRBJ2-7; D call uncertain. The germline V gene encodes CDR1 SQVTM and CDR2 ANQGSEA. This CDR3 is 15 amino acids long. Deletions cut 6 bases from V and 3 bases from J, with 21 bases between. In DNA form, the CDR3 reads TGCAGCGTAGAACAGAGACTCGAACAACACTACGAGCAGTACTTC. It specifies CSVEQRLEQHYEQYF.

This sequence joins TRBV5-5 and TRBJ1-1, with a possible D match to TRBD1 (6 bases). CDR1 SGHKS and CDR2 YYEKEE come from the germline V gene (reference sequence). This CDR3 is 14 amino acids long. The germline V and J ends were trimmed by 4 bases and 2 bases, with 12 bases remaining between them. The CDR3 region is CASSRDMENTEAFF. Written as DNA, the CDR3 is TGTGCCAGCAGCCGGGACATGGAAAACACTGAAGCTTTCTTT.